This note documents a single T cell receptor (beta chain) sequence. The sequence runs out 3 residues before the end of the CDR3; the remainder is reconstructed from the germline J gene. This sample stems from a study of T cells in women clearing cervical HPV infection. For the study at large: Controls were women whose single incident HPV16 infection cleared within 12 months without precancer or cancer. HLA type could not be excluded as a confounder.

V was pared by 3 bases and J by 8 bases, with 6 bases of the junction left unmatched. Germline assignment: CDR1 KGHSH and CDR2 LQKENI. The CDR3 loop spans 14 amino acids. The assay was immunoSEQ multiplex PCR, and TCRdb's table has in-frame clones only and misses some. The sample yields 20,000 to 25,000 clones, of which the top ten take up about 23%. The sequence came from a woman between 18 and 70 years old with a cervical HPV16 infection that either progressed to CIN3+ or cleared (not recorded which). The chain recombines TRBV18 with TRBJ1-4, with 7 bases aligning to TRBD1. Sequencing was carried out using blood buffy coat. The CDR3 here is CASSPTGIKEKLFF. CDR3 bases read: TGTGCCAGCTCACCGACAGGGATAAAGGAAAAA. The full variable domain, rest sourced from reference TRBV18 and TRBJ1-4, is NAGVMQNPRHLVRRRGQEARLRCSPMKGHSHVYWYRQLPEEGLKFMVYLQKENIIDESGMPKERFSAEFPKEGPSILRIQQVVRGDSAAYFCASSPTGIKEKLFFGSGTQLSVL.